The clone carrying this T cell receptor beta chain came up a few times. This sample was taken from a study of identical twins. A single record per CDR3 protein comes from TCRdb applying MiXCR to the 5' RACE reads. This sample carries about 430,000 distinct CDR3 sequences, 15% to 20% of them seen once, and the ten largest clones take approximately 12%. Trimming left V 3 bases short and J 2 bases short, with 14 bases between. This CDR3 is 15 amino acids long. Germline V CDR1 and CDR2: SGHTA, FQGNSA. This TCR was sampled from a man aged 50-60 years in good health. Source material: naive T cells sorted from blood. The rearrangement joins TRBV7-2 to TRBJ2-7; tentatively, D is TRBD2 (5 bases). CDR3 DNA sequence: TGTGCCAGCAGCTTCGACCGGGGAACCCCCTACGAGCAGTACTTC. Its translation is CASSFDRGTPYEQYF.